This T cell receptor beta chain was recovered during a study of T cells in localized non-small cell lung cancer. The method was immunoSEQ multiplex PCR; TCRdb's version includes in-frame clones alone and lacks a portion of them. The sample contains 130,000 or so clones, more than 70% of which appear only once. Whole-study results and caveats: Because sequencing included only one region (of the tumor), heterogeneity remains possible.

Trimming cost V 0 bases and J 2 bases, with 14 bases left between them. CDR3 size: 16 residues. Germline V gene lookup returns CDR1 MNHEY and CDR2 SMNVEV (reference sequence). About this clone: Antigen specificity is unknown.

This receptor was identified in a female donor at least 60 years old with stage I lung adenocarcinoma. Sequenced material: peripheral blood, taken before any cancer treatment. V and J are TRBV27 and TRBJ2-7; D unclear. The CDR3 reads CASSLSDPRATYEQYF. The CDR3 DNA is TGTGCCAGCAGTTTATCGGACCCGAGAGCAACCTACGAGCAGTACTTC.